This T cell receptor beta chain stems from a study of blood T cell repertoires in COVID-19. Study-wide context: Samples of COVID-19 (acute and convalescent) were obtained from the United States, Italy and Spain. T cells, B-cell-depleted T cells, or PBMCs supplied cDNA or gDNA.

CDR1 MDHEN and CDR2 SYDVKM come from the germline V gene. Trimming cost V 1 base and J 4 bases; bases outside gene matches: 5. The CDR3 loop spans 15 amino acids. Authors' methods: Amplification of reference gene primers provided the estimated nucleated cell counts. Profiling relied on immunoSEQ multiplex PCR, and the TCRdb table lists in-frame clones only, not all of them. V and J calls plus clone size are reproduced from that table; the DNA served to infer D and trimming. The sample includes just over 95,000 clones, about 81% of them seen just once. This clonotype originated in a man older than 75 with acute or convalescent COVID-19. Sequencing input: peripheral blood. The chain employs TRBV28 and TRBJ2-7; TRBD2 matches at 9 bases. CDR3 nucleotides: TGTGCCAGCAGTTTATTCGGGCTAGCGGGGTACGAGCAGTACTTC. Translated, it gives CASSLFGLAGYEQYF. The whole variable domain, filled in from reference TRBV28 and TRBJ2-7, reads DVKVTQSSRYLVKRTGEKVFLECVQDMDHENMFWYRQDPGLGLRLIYFSYDVKMKEKGDIPEGYSVSREKKERFSLILESASTNQTSMYLCASSLFGLAGYEQYFGPGTRLTVT.